This entry features one T cell receptor (beta chain) sequence. Participant reports of clinical history set cohort assignment. V dropped 5 bases and J dropped 8 bases, with 21 bases sitting between them. Germline loops: CDR1 MGHRA, CDR2 YSYEKL. The CDR3 is 16 residues long. The sample is drawn from a study of blood T cell repertoires in COVID-19. Generated by immunoSEQ multiplex PCR, the TCRdb table keeps only in-frame clones and is missing some. The profile shows approximately 250,000 clones, approximately 82% of them singletons. The rearrangement links TRBV4-1 to TRBJ1-4; TRBD1 is a possible D gene (5 bases). The sequencing input was PBMCs or T cells enriched from blood (not recorded which). The clonotype originates from a man between 40 and 49 years old who had recovered from COVID-19. For the CDR3, the DNA is TGCGCCAGCAGCTCCCCGGGCCGACGGGGGTACGAAAAACTGTTTTTT. This codes for CASSSPGRRGYEKLFF.